This passage covers 32 T cell receptor beta chains from one sample sequenced in a study of cytomegalovirus exposure and HLA in healthy donors. Both 60 Vbeta primers and 13 Jbeta primers went into the PCR. Generated by immunoSEQ multiplex PCR, the TCRdb table keeps only in-frame clones and is missing some. The sample consists of approximately 130,000 clones, 80% to 90% of them appearing once. Sequenced input: PBMCs. The receptors were sampled from a man in his forties or fifties in good health and CMV-seronegative.

The V call is TRBV5-6, the J call TRBJ2-1, with 8 bases matching TRBD2. The CDR3 is made up of 16 amino acids. From germline, CDR1 is SGHDT and CDR2 YYEEEE. The trim removed 3 bases at V and 4 bases at J, leaving 9 bases unmatched. The CDR3 region is CASSWGLGDVYNEQFF. The CDR3 DNA reads as TGTGCCAGCAGCTGGGGACTAGGGGACGTTTACAATGAGCAGTTCTTC. The entire variable domain, with the rest obtained from reference TRBV5-6 and TRBJ2-1, is as follows: DAGVTQSPTHLIKTRGQQVTLRCSPKSGHDTVSWYQQALGQGPQFIFQYYEEEERQRGNFPDRFSGHQFPNYSSELNVNALLLGDSALYLCASSWGLGDVYNEQFFGPGTRLTVL.

The chain employs TRBV6-1 and TRBJ2-3, with 7 bases matching TRBD2. Germline CDR1 MNHNS, CDR2 SASEGT. This CDR3 is built from 15 residues. The junction had 4 bases not matched to a gene; V was cut back by 4 bases and J by 0 bases. In nucleotides, the CDR3 is TGTGCCAGCAGTGGACTTAGCGGGAGCACAGATACGCAGTATTTT. This gives the protein CASSGLSGSTDTQYF.

This clone came up a few times. The rearrangement joins TRBV7-3 to TRBJ2-2; possible D gene TRBD2, 5 bases. There are 14 residues in the CDR3. Germline V lookup: CDR1 SGHTA, CDR2 FQGTGA. V was trimmed by 4 bases and J by 6 bases, leaving 12 bases between them. The DNA for the CDR3 is TGTGCCAGCAGCTATGGACTCCCTCCCGGGGAGCTGTTTTTT. As protein: CASSYGLPPGELFF.

Only one count was recorded for this clone. The chain recombines TRBV2 with TRBJ1-2; 12 nucleotides agree with TRBD1. The CDR3 runs to 15 residues. The germline V gene has CDR1 SNHLY and CDR2 FYNNEI. J gave up 8 bases and V 9 bases, and 13 bases lay outside the gene matches. The CDR3 DNA reads as TGTGCCAGTTTATCCGGGACAGGGGGCACCGGGGGCTACACCTTC. As protein: CASLSGTGGTGGYTF.

CDR3 region: CATSRGGQGPYEQYF. The CDR3 nucleotides read TGTGCCACCAGCAGGGGTGGGCAGGGCCCATACGAGCAGTACTTC. The chain couples TRBV15 to TRBJ2-5; D is possibly TRBD1 (5 bases). The J call may be faulty, since TRBJ2-7 better matches the DNA end. This CDR3 has 15 amino acids. Germline V gives CDR1 LNHNV, CDR2 YYDKDF (reference sequence).

CDR3 in amino acids: CASSLAGVTNEKLFF. The CDR3 coding sequence is TGTGCCAGCAGCTTGGCGGGGGTGACTAATGAAAAACTGTTTTTT. The rearrangement uses TRBV5-4 and TRBJ1-4; D is possibly TRBD1 (5 bases). The CDR3 is 15 amino acids. V lost 0 bases, J lost 2 bases, and 8 bases lay in between. The germline gives CDR1 SGHNT, CDR2 YYREEE (reference sequence).

This chain links TRBV9 with TRBJ1-1; D remains unclear. Trimming pared 0 bases from V and 3 bases from J, leaving 6 bases between. This CDR3 is 13 amino acids long. Germline loops: CDR1 SGDLS, CDR2 YYNGEE. The CDR3 loop is CASSVVRDTEAFF. DNA of the CDR3: TGTGCCAGCAGCGTAGTGCGAGACACTGAAGCTTTCTTT.

The J gene is TRBJ2-2, the V gene TRBV7-2; D unclear. Trimming removed 3 bases from V and 8 bases from J, with 10 bases in between. Germline V gene lookup returns CDR1 SGHTA and CDR2 FQGNSA. The CDR3 spans 13 residues. CDR3 coding DNA: TGTGCCAGCAGCTTTCGGCGGTCTGGGGAGCTGTTTTTT. Translation: CASSFRRSGELFF.

This clone has only a few counts. The V gene is TRBV19, the J gene TRBJ2-7, with D unclear. CDR1 is LNHDA and CDR2 is SQIVND in the germline V gene (reference sequence). This CDR3 is built from 15 residues. Trimming shortened V by 4 bases and J by 0 bases, and 13 bases separated the two germline ends. The CDR3 DNA sequence: TGTGCCAGTAGTACTACCACAGAAAGCTCCTACGAGCAGTACTTC. Encoded protein: CASSTTTESSYEQYF.

The V and J genes are TRBV5-1 and TRBJ2-1; the D gene is possibly TRBD1 (6 bases). CDR3 length: 15 amino acids. The germline gives CDR1 SGHRS, CDR2 YFSETQ. The germline V and J ends were trimmed by 6 bases and 4 bases, with 17 bases remaining between them. The CDR3 DNA sequence: TGCGCCAGCATGCCCCTGGGGGCAAGATACAATGAGCAGTTCTTC. The encoded protein is CASMPLGARYNEQFF.

This chain joins TRBV11-3 and TRBJ2-7; D might be TRBD2 (5 bases). Germline V gene data show CDR1 as SGHNT and CDR2 as YENEEA. Trimming stripped 2 bases from V and 7 bases from J, with 15 bases between. This CDR3 spans 14 amino acids. This CDR3 is CASSLTGSFGEQYF. CDR3 DNA sequence: TGTGCCAGCAGCTTAACGGGATCGTTCGGGGAGCAGTACTTC.

V and J are TRBV7-9 and TRBJ2-2; 8 nucleotides agree with TRBD1. Per germline, CDR1 SEHNR and CDR2 FQNEAQ (reference sequence). V gave up 4 bases and J gave up 5 bases; unmatched junction bases: 3. The CDR3 spans 14 residues. Here the CDR3 reads CASSSRQGTGELFF. For the CDR3, the DNA is TGTGCCAGCAGCTCTCGACAGGGGACCGGGGAGCTGTTTTTT.

V gene TRBV6-5 combines with J gene TRBJ2-5, with D perhaps matching TRBD2 (6 bases). CDR3 length equals 14 residues. Trimming shortened V by 5 bases and J by 5 bases, and 15 bases separated the two germline ends. CDR1 is MNHEY and CDR2 is SVGAGI in the germline V gene. Written as DNA, the CDR3 is TGTGCCAGCAGTCACAGACTAGAGCGGGAGACCCAGTACTTC. This encodes CASSHRLERETQYF.

The chain links TRBV5-1 to TRBJ2-1; 8 positions match TRBD1. Trimming at V came to 6 bases and at J to 5 bases, leaving 16 bases not matched to a gene. Germline assignment: CDR1 SGHRS and CDR2 YFSETQ. The CDR3 runs to 17 residues. CDR3 nucleotide sequence: TGCGCCAGCAACCAGGGGGCGGCAGGGGGCGCGAACAATGAGCAGTTCTTC. Translating gives CASNQGAAGGANNEQFF.

CDR3 amino acids: CSVASAGSDTQYF. In DNA, the CDR3 is TGCAGCGTTGCCTCAGCAGGCTCCGATACGCAGTATTTT. This rearrangement joins TRBV29-1 to TRBJ2-3; D not resolved. The CDR3 contains 13 residues. Trimming removed 4 bases at V and 6 bases at J, with 14 bases between. Germline V gives CDR1 SQVTM, CDR2 ANQGSEA.

The chain carries TRBV27 and TRBJ1-2, with 7 bases lining up with TRBD1. The germline gives CDR1 MNHEY, CDR2 SMNVEV (reference sequence). This CDR3 region has 13 residues. Trimming cost V 6 bases and J 8 bases; bases outside gene matches: 9. The CDR3 spells CASSQTGATGYTF. The CDR3 nucleotides read TGTGCCAGCAGCCAAACAGGGGCGACAGGCTACACCTTC.

The chain joins TRBV6-6 to TRBJ1-4; 7 bases line up with TRBD1. The CDR3 runs to 15 residues. Trimming at V came to 7 bases and at J to 8 bases, leaving 13 bases not matched to a gene. Looked up from germline, CDR1 is MNHNY and CDR2 is SVGAGI (reference sequence). This chain's CDR3 is CASTERQGIGEKLFF. CDR3 sequence (DNA): TGTGCCAGCACCGAGAGACAGGGTATTGGGGAAAAACTGTTTTTT.

The rearrangement uses TRBV18 and TRBJ2-7; 8 nucleotides align to TRBD1. After removal of 6 bases from V and 6 bases from J, the junction contained 16 bases not matched to a gene. The CDR3 is made up of 16 amino acids. Per germline, CDR1 KGHSH and CDR2 LQKENI. As DNA, the CDR3 is TGTGCCAGCTCCCAACAAATGACAGGGGAAGGTGGCGAGCAGTACTTC. Its translation: CASSQQMTGEGGEQYF.

The V call is TRBV19, the J call TRBJ2-7; 7 bases agree with TRBD1. V trimming: 5 bases; J trimming: 3 bases; junction bases outside the gene matches: 7. CDR1 is LNHDA, CDR2 SQIVND, per germline (reference sequence). The CDR3 length is 14 residues. The CDR3 spells CASSARDSYYEQYF. Written as DNA, the CDR3 is TGTGCCAGTAGTGCCCGGGACAGTTACTACGAGCAGTACTTC.

There are a few counts of this clone. One end of the junction varies from germline; a read error may be responsible. This chain links TRBV19 with TRBJ1-1; 7 bases map to TRBD1. CDR1 and CDR2 (germline): LNHDA, SQIVND (reference sequence). The CDR3 length is 13 residues. The CDR3 spells CASSVDRDTEAFF. CDR3 in DNA: TGTGCCAGTAGTGTAGACAGGGACACTGAAGCTTTCTTT.

The chain combines TRBV18 with TRBJ1-5, with TRBD1 as a possible D gene (5 bases). V was pared by 0 bases and J by 5 bases, with 11 bases between. Germline V gene sequence: CDR1 KGHSH, CDR2 LQKENI. This CDR3 is 15 amino acids long. The CDR3 nucleotides read TGTGCCAGCTCACCACCGGGACCGGGGGATCAGCCCCAGCATTTT. It encodes CASSPPGPGDQPQHF.

The V gene is TRBV18, the J gene TRBJ2-6; 8 positions agree with TRBD1. The CDR3 loop spans 20 amino acids. With V trimmed by 3 bases and J by 0 bases, 13 bases remained unmatched. Germline V gene sequence: CDR1 KGHSH, CDR2 LQKENI. CDR3 loop: CASSPLGPGQENSGANVLTF. The CDR3 DNA sequence: TGTGCCAGCTCACCCCTGGGGCCGGGACAGGAAAACTCTGGGGCCAACGTCCTGACTTTC.

This clone was detected a few times. The chain carries TRBV5-8 and TRBJ2-5; 14 bases map to TRBD2. V lost 1 base, J lost 3 bases, and 5 bases stayed unmatched. The germline V gene encodes CDR1 SGHTS and CDR2 YDEGEE. This CDR3 has 17 amino acids. The CDR3 here is CASSLSLGLAGEETQYF. The DNA of the CDR3 is TGTGCCAGCAGCTTGAGTTTGGGACTAGCGGGAGAAGAGACCCAGTACTTC.

The chain joins TRBV19 to TRBJ2-1, with D perhaps matching TRBD1 (6 bases). CDR3 length equals 14 residues. Trimming took 10 bases from V and 7 from J, leaving 20 bases between them. Germline CDR1 and CDR2: LNHDA and SQIVND (reference sequence). The DNA for the CDR3 is TGTGCCACGAGTCATTCGGACAGCATTAATGAGCAGTTCTTC. Protein: CATSHSDSINEQFF.

In this sample, this clone is medium-sized. The chain couples TRBV5-5 to TRBJ2-2, with D maybe TRBD2 (6 bases). The germline gives CDR1 SGHKS, CDR2 YYEKEE (reference sequence). V gave up 1 base and J gave up 6 bases, with 10 bases separating them. This CDR3 has 14 amino acids. The CDR3 nucleotides are TGTGCCAGCAGCTTGTGGCGGGACCCCGGGGAGCTGTTTTTT. It translates to CASSLWRDPGELFF.

In this sample, this clone turned up once. This chain joins TRBV6-5 and TRBJ2-1, with 12 bases lining up with TRBD1. The CDR3 covers 15 residues. The trim removed 7 bases at V and 9 bases at J, leaving 10 bases unmatched. Per the germline V gene, CDR1 is MNHEY and CDR2 is SVGAGI. The CDR3 protein is CASTPGTGGEGEQFF. CDR3 nucleotide sequence: TGTGCCAGCACCCCCGGGACAGGGGGCGAAGGTGAGCAGTTCTTC.

The V call is TRBV5-4, the J call TRBJ2-1; unclear D gene. Germline CDR1 is SGHNT and CDR2 is YYREEE (reference sequence). The CDR3 extends over 15 amino acids. With 0 bases removed from V and 5 bases from J, the gap between germline ends came to 12 bases. CDR3 sequence: CASSLVPTDNNEQFF. CDR3 in DNA: TGTGCCAGCAGCTTGGTCCCCACAGATAACAATGAGCAGTTCTTC. The entire variable domain, with the rest obtained from reference TRBV5-4 and TRBJ2-1, is as follows: ETGVTQSPTHLIKTRGQQVTLRCSSQSGHNTVSWYQQALGQGPQFIFQYYREEENGRGNFPPRFSGLQFPNYSSELNVNALELDDSALYLCASSLVPTDNNEQFFGPGTRLTVL.

The sample holds one count of this clone. CDR3 protein: CAWSVENGGARHF. In DNA, the CDR3 is TGTGCCTGGAGTGTCGAAAACGGCGGGGCCCGGCATTTT. This sequence joins TRBV30 and TRBJ1-5; D might be TRBD1 (5 bases). CDR1 is GTSNPN and CDR2 is SVGIG in the germline V gene (reference sequence). This CDR3 has 13 amino acids. With 0 bases removed from V and 15 bases from J, the gap between germline ends came to 18 bases.

This clone has just one count. This chain links TRBV9 with TRBJ1-3; TRBD1 aligns across 7 bases. Germline CDR1 reads SGDLS; CDR2 reads YYNGEE. This CDR3 is built from 15 residues. V dropped 1 base and J dropped 4; count of bases not matched to a gene: 5. The CDR3 DNA follows: TGTGCCAGCAGCGTACAAGGGGGCAGGGGAAACACCATATATTTT. It translates to CASSVQGGRGNTIYF.

This clone has a handful of counts. The J gene is TRBJ1-2, the V gene TRBV9, with a possible D match to TRBD1 (6 bases). CDR1 SGDLS and CDR2 YYNGEE come from the germline V gene. CDR3 length equals 16 residues. Between the trimmed V and J ends, which lost 3 bases and 9 bases, there was a span of 24 bases. As DNA, the CDR3 is TGTGCCAGCAGCGATTCGCAGGACAGCACGCGGATTCGCTACACCTTC. It encodes CASSDSQDSTRIRYTF.

A note on this clone: The junction departs from germline at one end; a sequencing error may be responsible. The rearrangement uses TRBV28 and TRBJ2-4, with 10 bases matching TRBD2. CDR1 MDHEN and CDR2 SYDVKM come from the germline V gene. The length of the CDR3 is 18 residues. The CDR3 bases are TGTGCCTCTGGGGGGCCGAGCGGGAGGGCCTTGGCCAAAAACAGTCAGTACTTC. Translated, it gives CASGGPSGRALAKNSQYF.

The chain employs TRBV28 and TRBJ2-1; 10 nucleotides align to TRBD1. The germline V gene has CDR1 MDHEN and CDR2 SYDVKM. The CDR3 sequence is 17 residues long. Trimming at V came to 2 bases and at J to 6 bases, leaving 10 bases not matched to a gene. The CDR3 here is CASSLPRQGAPGNEQFF. DNA of the CDR3: TGTGCCAGCAGTTTACCCAGACAGGGGGCGCCGGGCAATGAGCAGTTCTTC. The full variable domain, rest sourced from reference TRBV28 and TRBJ2-1, is DVKVTQSSRYLVKRTGEKVFLECVQDMDHENMFWYRQDPGLGLRLIYFSYDVKMKEKGDIPEGYSVSREKKERFSLILESASTNQTSMYLCASSLPRQGAPGNEQFFGPGTRLTVL.